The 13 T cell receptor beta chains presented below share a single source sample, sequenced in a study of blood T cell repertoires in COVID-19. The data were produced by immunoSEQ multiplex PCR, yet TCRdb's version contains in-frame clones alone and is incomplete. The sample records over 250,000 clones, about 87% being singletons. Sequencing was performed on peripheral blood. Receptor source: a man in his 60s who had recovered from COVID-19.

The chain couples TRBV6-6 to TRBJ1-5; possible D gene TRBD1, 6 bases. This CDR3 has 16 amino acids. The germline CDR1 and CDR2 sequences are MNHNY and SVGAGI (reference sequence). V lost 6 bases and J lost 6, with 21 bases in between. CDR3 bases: TGTGCCAGCAGGCCCTCGGCGGGGGGCCTAAGTCAGCCCCAGCATTTT. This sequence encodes CASRPSAGGLSQPQHF.

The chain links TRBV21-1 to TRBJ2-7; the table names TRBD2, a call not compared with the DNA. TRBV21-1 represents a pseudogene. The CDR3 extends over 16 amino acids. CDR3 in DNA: TGTGCCAGCAGCAAAGTAGGGGGGGGCGACTCCTACGAGCAGTACTTC. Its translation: CASSKVGGGDSYEQYF.

As DNA, the CDR3 is TGTGCCAGCAGCCAAGCGCAGGCAAACTATGGCTACACCTTC. This sequence encodes CASSQAQANYGYTF. V is TRBV4-2 and J is TRBJ1-2; D gene unclear. The CDR3 length is 14 residues. Trimming removed 1 base at V and 2 bases at J, with 8 bases between. Germline CDR1 reads LGHNA; CDR2 reads YNFKEQ.

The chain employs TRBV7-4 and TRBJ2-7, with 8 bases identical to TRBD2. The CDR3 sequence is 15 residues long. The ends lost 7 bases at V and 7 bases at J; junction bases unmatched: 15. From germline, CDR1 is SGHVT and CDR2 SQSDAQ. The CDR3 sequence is CASTVPGLEPLEQYF. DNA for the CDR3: TGTGCCAGCACCGTCCCGGGACTAGAACCCTTAGAGCAGTACTTC.

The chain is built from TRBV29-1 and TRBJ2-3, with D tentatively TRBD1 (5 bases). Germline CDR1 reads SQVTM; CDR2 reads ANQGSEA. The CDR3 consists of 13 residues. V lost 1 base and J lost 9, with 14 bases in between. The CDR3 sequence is CSVEAQGKNTQYF. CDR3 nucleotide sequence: TGCAGCGTTGAAGCTCAGGGAAAGAACACGCAGTATTTT.

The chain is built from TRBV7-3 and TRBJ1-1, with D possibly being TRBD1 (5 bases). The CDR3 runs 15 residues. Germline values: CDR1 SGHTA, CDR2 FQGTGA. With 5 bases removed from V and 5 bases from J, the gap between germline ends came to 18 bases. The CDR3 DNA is TGTGCCAGCAGCCTAAGGGCGTTCGGGGGGACTGAAGCTTTCTTT. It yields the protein CASSLRAFGGTEAFF.

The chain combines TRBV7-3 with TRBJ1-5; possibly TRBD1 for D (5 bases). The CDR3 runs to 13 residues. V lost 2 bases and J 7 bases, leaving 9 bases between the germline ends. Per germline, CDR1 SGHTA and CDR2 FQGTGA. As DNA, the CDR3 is TGTGCCAGCAGCTTAGGGCAGGGACAGCCCCAGCATTTT. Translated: CASSLGQGQPQHF.

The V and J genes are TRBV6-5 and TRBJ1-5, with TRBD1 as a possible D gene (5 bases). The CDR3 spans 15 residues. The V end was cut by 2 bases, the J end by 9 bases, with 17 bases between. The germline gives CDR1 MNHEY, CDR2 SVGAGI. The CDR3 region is CASSYDSTAWPPQHF. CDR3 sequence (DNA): TGTGCCAGCAGTTACGACAGTACGGCCTGGCCGCCCCAGCATTTT.

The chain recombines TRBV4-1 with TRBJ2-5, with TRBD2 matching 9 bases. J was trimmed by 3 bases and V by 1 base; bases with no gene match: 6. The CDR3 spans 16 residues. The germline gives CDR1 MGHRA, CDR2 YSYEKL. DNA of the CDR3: TGCGCCAGCAGCCAAGCCACTAGCGGGCCCAAAGAGACCCAGTACTTC. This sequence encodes CASSQATSGPKETQYF.

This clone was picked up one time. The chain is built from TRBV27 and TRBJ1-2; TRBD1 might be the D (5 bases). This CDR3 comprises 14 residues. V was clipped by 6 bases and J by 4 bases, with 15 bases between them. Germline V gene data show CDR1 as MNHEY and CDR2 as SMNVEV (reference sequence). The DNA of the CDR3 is TGTGCCAGCAGGCCCGGGGCGCGGGGCTATGGCTACACCTTC. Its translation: CASRPGARGYGYTF.

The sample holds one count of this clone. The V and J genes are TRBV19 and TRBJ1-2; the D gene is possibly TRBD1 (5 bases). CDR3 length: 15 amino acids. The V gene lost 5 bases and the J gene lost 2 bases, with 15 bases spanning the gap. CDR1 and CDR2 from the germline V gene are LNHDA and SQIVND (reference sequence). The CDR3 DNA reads TGTGCCAGTAGTGCGGCCGGGGGGGAGAACTATGGCTACACCTTC. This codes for CASSAAGGENYGYTF.

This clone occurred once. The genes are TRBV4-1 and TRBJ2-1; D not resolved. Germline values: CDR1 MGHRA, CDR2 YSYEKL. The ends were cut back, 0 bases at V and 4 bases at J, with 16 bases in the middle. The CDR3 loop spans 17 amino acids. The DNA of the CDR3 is TGCGCCAGCAGCCAAGATTTAGCTAGTGCGATATACAATGAGCAGTTCTTC. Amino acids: CASSQDLASAIYNEQFF.

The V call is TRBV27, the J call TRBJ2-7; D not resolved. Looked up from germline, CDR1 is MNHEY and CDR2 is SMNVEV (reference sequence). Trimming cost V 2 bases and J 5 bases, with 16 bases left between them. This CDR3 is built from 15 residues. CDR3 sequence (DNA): TGTGCCAGCAGTTTAAAGGCAGGCGAAGTCCACGAGCAGTACTTC. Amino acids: CASSLKAGEVHEQYF.